What follows are 15 T cell receptor beta chains derived from one specimen sequenced in a study of T-cell memory formation after mild COVID-19. Each CDR3 protein is one row after TCRdb ran MiXCR on the 5' RACE reads. The data show about 110,000 distinct CDR3 sequences, with under 15% seen just once and 27% held by the top ten. The sample was PBMCs or a T cell subset sorted from them (not recorded which). The receptor source for this set is an adult woman who had mild COVID-19 (a few samples of this study predate the infection). Cell type and time point are not known.

The chain links TRBV10-3 to TRBJ2-3; 15 bases agree with TRBD2. Trimming at V came to 2 bases and at J to 4 bases, leaving 1 base not matched to a gene. Per the germline V gene, CDR1 is ENHRY and CDR2 is SYGVKD. The CDR3 runs to 16 residues. CDR3 residues: CAISEGLAGGPDTQYF. The CDR3 DNA follows: TGTGCCATCAGTGAGGGACTAGCGGGAGGGCCAGATACGCAGTATTTT.

This clonotype occurred a few times. This chain uses TRBV7-2 with TRBJ2-3; D gene uncertain. Per germline, CDR1 SGHTA and CDR2 FQGNSA. Trimming took off 5 bases at V and 2 bases at J, with 14 bases between the two ends. The CDR3 covers 15 residues. CDR3 DNA: TGTGCCAGCAGCCCTCGAGGAGCCTACACAGATACGCAGTATTTT. Translated, it gives CASSPRGAYTDTQYF.

This clonotype was found a few times. The chain employs TRBV7-3 and TRBJ2-1, with 12 nucleotides matching TRBD2. The ends lost 5 bases at V and 3 bases at J; junction bases unmatched: 5. The CDR3 has 16 residues. Germline V gives CDR1 SGHTA, CDR2 FQGTGA. This CDR3 reads CASSPLAGGFYNEQFF. CDR3 nucleotides: TGTGCCAGCAGCCCACTAGCGGGGGGCTTCTACAATGAGCAGTTCTTC.

This clonotype has just a few counts. V gene TRBV24-1 combines with J gene TRBJ2-5; TRBD2 aligns across 12 bases. The CDR3 is made up of 18 amino acids. From germline, CDR1 is KGHDR and CDR2 SFDVKD. The J segment lost 5 bases and the V segment lost 1 base, leaving 10 bases of the junction unmatched. The CDR3 here is CATSDFASGRETSETQYF. The CDR3 bases are TGTGCCACCAGTGATTTTGCTAGCGGGAGGGAAACGTCGGAGACCCAGTACTTC.

This clonotype was seen more than once but under ten times. The chain carries TRBV20-1 and TRBJ1-5; D perhaps matches TRBD1 (5 bases). V shed 0 bases and J shed 3 bases, with 15 bases lying between them. The germline gives CDR1 DFQATT, CDR2 SNEGSKA (reference sequence). This CDR3 is 16 amino acids long. The CDR3 spells CSARDTLGGDNQPQHF. The CDR3 coding sequence is TGCAGTGCTAGAGACACCCTTGGGGGAGACAATCAGCCCCAGCATTTT.

This clonotype turned up a few times. The chain has TRBV27 and TRBJ2-7; 11 bases map to TRBD1. The V segment lost 8 bases and the J segment 7 bases; nucleotides outside the gene matches: 10. The CDR3 covers 14 residues. Germline CDR1 is MNHEY and CDR2 is SMNVEV (reference sequence). In DNA form, the CDR3 reads TGTGCCAGCGGTGCCGGGACAGGGGGTCGGGAGCAGTACTTC. Translation: CASGAGTGGREQYF.

This clonotype was seen a handful of times. CDR3 sequence: CASSADRGGTEAFF. CDR3 sequence (DNA): TGTGCCAGCAGCGCCGACAGGGGGGGCACTGAAGCTTTCTTT. The chain uses TRBV7-8 and TRBJ1-1; 9 bases are a match to TRBD1. V was pared by 5 bases and J by 4 bases, with 5 bases of the junction left unmatched. This CDR3 spans 14 amino acids. The V gene's germline CDR1 is SGHVS and CDR2 FQNEAQ.

A few counts support this clonotype. The rearrangement links TRBV12-3 or TRBV12-4 to TRBJ2-1; maybe TRBD2 (5 bases). CDR3 length: 15 amino acids. Trimming pared 4 bases from V and 4 bases from J, leaving 14 bases between. DNA for the CDR3: TGTGCCAGCAGTTCCCCCCTAGCCGAGTACAATGAGCAGTTCTTC. Translating it yields CASSSPLAEYNEQFF.

This clonotype was counted between two and nine times. V gene TRBV19 combines with J gene TRBJ2-7, with 10 nucleotides matching TRBD1. CDR3 length: 15 amino acids. V trimming: 3 bases; J trimming: 5 bases; junction bases outside the gene matches: 7. Germline V gene data show CDR1 as LNHDA and CDR2 as SQIVND (reference sequence). CDR3 protein: CASSMMTGGINEQYF. Here the CDR3 DNA reads TGTGCCAGTAGTATGATGACAGGGGGCATCAACGAGCAGTACTTC.

This rearrangement joins TRBV14 to TRBJ2-7; 8 bases fit TRBD1. The ends lost 1 base at V and 3 bases at J; junction bases unmatched: 5. Germline CDR1 reads SGHDN; CDR2 reads FVKESK. There are 15 residues in the CDR3. Here the CDR3 DNA reads TGTGCCAGCAGCCAAGTCCAGACAGGGGACTACGAGCAGTACTTC. The encoded protein is CASSQVQTGDYEQYF.

The sample holds a few counts of this clonotype. This rearrangement joins TRBV10-3 to TRBJ2-3; D ambiguous. V was cut by 2 bases and J by 4 bases, with 7 bases left in between. Per germline, CDR1 ENHRY and CDR2 SYGVKD. The CDR3 contains 13 residues. The CDR3 sequence is CAISEEVADTQYF. As DNA, the CDR3 is TGTGCCATCAGTGAGGAGGTGGCAGATACGCAGTATTTT.

As regards this clonotype: The junction does not match germline at one end; this may be a read error. The J gene is TRBJ2-7, the V gene TRBV9; no definite D call. The CDR3 loop spans 15 amino acids. Per the germline V gene, CDR1 is SGDLS and CDR2 is YYNGEE. CDR3 bases: TGTGCCAGCAGCGTATCCGCGGACCGCTCCTACGAGAAGTACTTC. It codes for CASSVSADRSYEKYF.

This clonotype was counted a few times. The chain combines TRBV25-1 with TRBJ1-6; D not certain. V was pared by 2 bases and J by 5 bases, with 13 bases between. Germline CDR1 reads MGHDK; CDR2 reads SYGVNS. This CDR3 is 16 amino acids long. The CDR3 region is CASSEDFVFHNSPLHF. The CDR3 DNA reads as TGTGCCAGCAGTGAAGACTTCGTCTTCCATAATTCACCCCTCCACTTT.

This sequence joins TRBV7-9 and TRBJ2-5; 13 nucleotides agree with TRBD2. The V gene end was trimmed by 1 base and the J gene end by 3 bases; junction bases not matched to a gene: 11. Per the germline V gene, CDR1 is SEHNR and CDR2 is FQNEAQ (reference sequence). CDR3 length: 19 residues. CDR3 coding DNA: TGTGCCAGCAGCTTAGGGACTAGCGGGAGCCTCATGGGTAAAGAGACCCAGTACTTC. Protein sequence: CASSLGTSGSLMGKETQYF.

V and J are TRBV30 and TRBJ2-1, with 9 bases lining up with TRBD1. The CDR3 is made up of 14 amino acids. Per germline, CDR1 GTSNPN and CDR2 SVGIG (reference sequence). V was clipped by 5 bases and J by 10 bases; unmatched bases: 12. This chain's CDR3 is CAWAPGQGVGEQFF. The CDR3 region has the DNA TGTGCCTGGGCTCCGGGACAGGGCGTCGGGGAGCAGTTCTTC.